The clone carrying this T cell receptor beta chain came up a few times. Its specificity is not known. This specimen comes from a study of T cell repertoires in cytomegalovirus infection. Study-level background: Shared public TCR beta signatures pointed to both CMV infection and a matching HLA type. General study findings and limits: HLA-C-restricted CMV-specific TCR beta clonotypes prevailed in the ex vivo response. Cumulative frequency of public TCR beta families picked out carriers of CMV plus the relevant HLA.

TCRdb redid the calling of the reads with MiXCR, one entry per CDR3 protein. The sample lists roughly 230,000 distinct CDR3 sequences, roughly 20% occurring once. The sample taken for sequencing was CD8+ T cells from PBMCs. The clonotype comes from a human donor in good health (CMV status not recorded). Some clones in this sample may be carry-over from other donors' samples.

For the CDR3, the DNA is TGTGCCAGCAGCTTCCCTAGCGGGGGGGCCTGGGAGACCCAGTACTTC. It codes for CASSFPSGGAWETQYF. The chain is built from TRBV11-2 and TRBJ2-5, with TRBD2 matching 12 bases. The junction had 7 bases not matched to a gene; V was cut back by 3 bases and J by 5 bases. CDR1 and CDR2 from the germline V gene are SGHAT and FQNNGV. The CDR3 covers 16 residues.